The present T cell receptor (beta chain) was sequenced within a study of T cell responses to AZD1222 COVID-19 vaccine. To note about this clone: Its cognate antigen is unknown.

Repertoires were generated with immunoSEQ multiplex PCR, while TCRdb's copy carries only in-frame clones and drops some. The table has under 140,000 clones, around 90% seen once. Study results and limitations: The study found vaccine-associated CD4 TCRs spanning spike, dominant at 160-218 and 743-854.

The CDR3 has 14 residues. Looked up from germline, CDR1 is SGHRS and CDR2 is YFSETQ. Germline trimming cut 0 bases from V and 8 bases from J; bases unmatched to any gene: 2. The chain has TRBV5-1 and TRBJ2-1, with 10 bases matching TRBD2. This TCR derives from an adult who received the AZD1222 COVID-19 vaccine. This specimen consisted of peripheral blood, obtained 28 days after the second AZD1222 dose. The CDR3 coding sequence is TGCGCCAGCAGCTTGGTAGCGGGAGGCGATGAGCAGTTCTTC. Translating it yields CASSLVAGGDEQFF.